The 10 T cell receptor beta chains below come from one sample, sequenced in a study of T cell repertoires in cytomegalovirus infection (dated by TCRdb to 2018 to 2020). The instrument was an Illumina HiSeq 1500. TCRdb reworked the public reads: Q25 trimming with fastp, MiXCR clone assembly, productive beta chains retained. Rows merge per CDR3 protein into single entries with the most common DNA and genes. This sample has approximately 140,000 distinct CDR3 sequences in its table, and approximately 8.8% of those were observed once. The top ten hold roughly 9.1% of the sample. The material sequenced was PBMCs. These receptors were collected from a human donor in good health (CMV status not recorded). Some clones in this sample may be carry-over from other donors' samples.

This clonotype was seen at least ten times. The CDR3 DNA sequence: TGTGCCAGCAGTGAGGAGACAGGGGCCCAGTGGCAGTACTTC. Its translation is CASSEETGAQWQYF. The chain recombines TRBV2 with TRBJ2-7; TRBD1 matches 8 bases. The length of the CDR3 is 14 residues. V was clipped by 3 bases and J by 9 bases; unmatched bases: 10. CDR1 SNHLY and CDR2 FYNNEI come from the germline V gene.

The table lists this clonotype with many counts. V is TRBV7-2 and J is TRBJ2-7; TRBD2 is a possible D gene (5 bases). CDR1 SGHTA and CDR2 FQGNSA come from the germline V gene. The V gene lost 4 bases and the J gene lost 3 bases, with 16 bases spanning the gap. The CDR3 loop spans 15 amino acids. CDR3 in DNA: TGTGCCAGCAGCTCCCGAACGGGGTCCTACTACGAGCAGTACTTC. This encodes CASSSRTGSYYEQYF.

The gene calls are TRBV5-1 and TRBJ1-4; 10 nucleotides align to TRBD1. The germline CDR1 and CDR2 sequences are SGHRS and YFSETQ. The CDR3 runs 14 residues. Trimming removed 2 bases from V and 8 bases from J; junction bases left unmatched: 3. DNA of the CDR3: TGCGCCAGCAGCTTCGGGACAGGGGACGAAAAACTGTTTTTT. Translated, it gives CASSFGTGDEKLFF.

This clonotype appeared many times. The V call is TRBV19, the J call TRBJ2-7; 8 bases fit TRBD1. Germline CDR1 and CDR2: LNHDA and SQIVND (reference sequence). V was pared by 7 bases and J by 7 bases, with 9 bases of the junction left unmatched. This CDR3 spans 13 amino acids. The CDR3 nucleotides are TGTGCCAGTACCGGACAGGGATCGGGGGAGCAGTACTTC. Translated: CASTGQGSGEQYF.

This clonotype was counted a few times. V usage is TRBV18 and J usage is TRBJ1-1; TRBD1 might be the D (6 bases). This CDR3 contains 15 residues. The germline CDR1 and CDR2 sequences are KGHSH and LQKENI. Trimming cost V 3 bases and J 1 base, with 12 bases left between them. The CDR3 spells CASSPKDRQNTEAFF. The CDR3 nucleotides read TGTGCCAGCTCACCCAAGGACAGACAGAACACTGAAGCTTTCTTT.

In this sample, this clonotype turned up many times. This chain's CDR3 is CASSEGTGNSPLHF. Here the CDR3 DNA reads TGTGCCAGCAGCGAGGGGACAGGGAATTCACCCCTCCACTTT. V and J are TRBV7-8 and TRBJ1-6; 9 bases are shared with TRBD1. The CDR3 length is 14 residues. CDR1 is SGHVS and CDR2 is FQNEAQ in the germline V gene. Trimming cost V 5 bases and J 7 bases; bases outside gene matches: 3. The whole variable domain, filled in from reference TRBV7-8 and TRBJ1-6, reads GAGVSQSPRYKVAKRGQDVALRCDPISGHVSLFWYQQALGQGPEFLTYFQNEAQLDKSGLPSDRFFAERPEGSVSTLKIQRTQQEDSAVYLCASSEGTGNSPLHFGNGTRLTVT.

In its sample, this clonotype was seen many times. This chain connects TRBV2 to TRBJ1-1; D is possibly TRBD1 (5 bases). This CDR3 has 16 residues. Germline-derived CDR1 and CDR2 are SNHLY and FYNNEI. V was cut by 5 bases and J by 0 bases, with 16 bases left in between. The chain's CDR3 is CASSPTHRGVNTEAFF. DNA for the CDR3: TGTGCCAGCAGTCCGACCCACCGAGGGGTGAACACTGAAGCTTTCTTT. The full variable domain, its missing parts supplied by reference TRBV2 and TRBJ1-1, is EPEVTQTPSHQVTQMGQEVILRCVPISNHLYFYWYRQILGQKVEFLVSFYNNEISEKSEIFDDQFSVERPDGSNFTLKIRSTKLEDSAMYFCASSPTHRGVNTEAFFGQGTRLTVV.

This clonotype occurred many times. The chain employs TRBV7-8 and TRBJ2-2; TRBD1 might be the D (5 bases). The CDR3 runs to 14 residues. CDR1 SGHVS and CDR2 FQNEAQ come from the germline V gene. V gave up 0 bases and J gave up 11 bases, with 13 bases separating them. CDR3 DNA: TGTGCCAGCAGCTTAGCGCCGAGAAGGGGAGAGCTGTTTTTT. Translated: CASSLAPRRGELFF.

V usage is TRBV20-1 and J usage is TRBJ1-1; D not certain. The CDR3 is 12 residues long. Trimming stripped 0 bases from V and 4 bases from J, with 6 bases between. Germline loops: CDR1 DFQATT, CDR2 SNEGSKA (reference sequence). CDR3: CSARDPVTEAFF. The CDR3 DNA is TGCAGTGCTAGAGATCCAGTCACTGAAGCTTTCTTT.

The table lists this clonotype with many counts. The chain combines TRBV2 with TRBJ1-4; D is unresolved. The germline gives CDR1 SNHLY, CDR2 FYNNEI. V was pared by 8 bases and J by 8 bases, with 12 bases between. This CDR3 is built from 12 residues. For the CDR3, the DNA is TGTGCCAGCGGTGGAGACCGGGAAAAACTGTTTTTT. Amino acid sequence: CASGGDREKLFF.